One and the same sample provided the 15 T cell receptor beta chains below, sequenced in a study. TCRdb reprocessed the 5' RACE reads with MiXCR, giving one entry per CDR3 protein. The sample has fewer than 40,000 distinct CDR3 sequences; around 24% are singletons. Sequencing was carried out using memory CD4+ T cells sorted from blood. This sample's subset: memory CD4+ T cells, CD4+CD45RO+CD25-. These receptors came from a female donor with breast cancer.

The chain is built from TRBV24-1 and TRBJ2-1; D is unclear. This CDR3 region has 13 residues. Germline V lookup: CDR1 KGHDR, CDR2 SFDVKD. With 7 bases removed from V and 11 bases from J, the gap between germline ends came to 17 bases. Written as DNA, the CDR3 is TGTGCCACCAGCGACTCGACCGCACTCAAGCAGTTCTTC. Its protein is CATSDSTALKQFF.

The chain joins TRBV7-9 to TRBJ1-1; 8 positions match TRBD1. With 0 bases clipped from V and 6 bases from J, the junction kept 3 bases outside the gene matches. This CDR3 comprises 14 residues. Germline V lookup: CDR1 SEHNR, CDR2 FQNEAQ (reference sequence). CDR3 residues: CASSLADRGPEAFF. DNA for the CDR3: TGTGCCAGCAGCTTAGCTGACAGGGGACCTGAAGCTTTCTTT. Full variable domain (missing parts from reference TRBV7-9 and TRBJ1-1): DTGVSQNPRHKITKRGQNVTFRCDPISEHNRLYWYRQTLGQGPEFLTYFQNEAQLEKSRLLSDRFSAERPKGSFSTLEIQRTEQGDSAMYLCASSLADRGPEAFFGQGTRLTVV.

The V gene is TRBV4-1, the J gene TRBJ1-5, with D uncertain. This CDR3 is 14 amino acids long. CDR1 is MGHRA, CDR2 YSYEKL, per germline. The V and J ends lost 1 base and 3 bases respectively, with 7 bases between them. The chain's CDR3 is CASSQGRANQPQHF. The CDR3 nucleotides are TGCGCCAGCAGCCAAGGTAGAGCCAATCAGCCCCAGCATTTT.

The sample holds many counts of this clonotype. This chain joins TRBV29-1 and TRBJ2-5; 10 bases map to TRBD2. Looked up from germline, CDR1 is SQVTM and CDR2 is ANQGSEA. The CDR3 spans 15 residues. V lost 4 bases and J lost 1; bases outside the gene matches: 6. CDR3 loop: CSVVGASGGQETQYF. The CDR3 coding sequence is TGCAGCGTTGTCGGTGCTAGCGGGGGCCAAGAGACCCAGTACTTC. The whole variable domain, remainder taken from reference TRBV29-1 and TRBJ2-5, is SAVISQKPSRDICQRGTSLTIQCQVDSQVTMMFWYRQQPGQSLTLIATANQGSEATYESGFVIDKFPISRPNLTFSTLTVSNMSPEDSSIYLCSVVGASGGQETQYFGPGTRLLVL.

This clonotype was detected ten times or more. The chain recombines TRBV20-1 with TRBJ1-6; D is uncertain. Trimming removed 3 bases from V and 8 bases from J, with 8 bases in between. This CDR3 has 12 amino acids. Germline-derived CDR1 and CDR2 are DFQATT and SNEGSKA (reference sequence). CDR3 coding DNA: TGCAGTGCTAGTGACCGAGATTCACCCCTCCACTTT. Amino acids: CSASDRDSPLHF.

The rearrangement uses TRBV7-3 and TRBJ1-1; D remains unclear. Germline assignment: CDR1 SGHTA and CDR2 FQGTGA. The CDR3 sequence is 13 residues long. Deletions cut 0 bases from V and 2 bases from J, with 4 bases between. CDR3 in DNA: TGTGCCAGCAGCTTAACACCAAACACTGAAGCTTTCTTT. This codes for CASSLTPNTEAFF.

The CDR3 DNA reads TGTGCCAGCAGCCAAGATCGCAGGGGTAACACTGAAGCTTTCTTT. Translated: CASSQDRRGNTEAFF. V gene TRBV14 combines with J gene TRBJ1-1, with D possibly matching TRBD1 (6 bases). The CDR3 sequence is 15 residues long. V lost 0 bases and J 2 bases, leaving 10 bases between the germline ends. Germline lookup yields CDR1 SGHDN and CDR2 FVKESK. The whole variable domain, remainder taken from reference TRBV14 and TRBJ1-1, is EAGVTQFPSHSVIEKGQTVTLRCDPISGHDNLYWYRRVMGKEIKFLLHFVKESKQDESGMPNNRFLAERTGGTYSTLKVQPAELEDSGVYFCASSQDRRGNTEAFFGQGTRLTVV.

As regards this clonotype: Being one base from a much bigger clone, this may be a read error. V usage is TRBV28 and J usage is TRBJ2-2; 7 nucleotides line up with TRBD2. The CDR3 contains 16 residues. CDR1 is MDHEN, CDR2 SYDVKM, per germline. CDR3 sequence reads: CASSLRLASNTGKLFF. CDR3 coding DNA: TGTGCCAGCAGCCTTCGACTAGCTTCGAACACCGGGAAGCTGTTTTTT.

A word on this clonotype: With a much larger clone just one base away, this may be a read error. The rearrangement uses TRBV5-1 and TRBJ2-2; D gene ambiguous. CDR3 length: 10 residues. The ends were cut back, 7 bases at V and 16 bases at J, with 14 bases in the middle. Germline V gene data show CDR1 as SGHRS and CDR2 as YFSETQ. The CDR3, as DNA: TGCGCCAGCTCTCATCAAGCGCCGTTTTTT. It is translated as CASSHQAPFF.

The chain employs TRBV7-8 and TRBJ2-1; TRBD2 aligns across 7 bases. The CDR3 is made up of 14 amino acids. The V and J ends lost 1 base and 7 bases, in that order; junction bases with no gene match: 4. Germline V gives CDR1 SGHVS, CDR2 FQNEAQ. The CDR3 DNA sequence: TGTGCCAGCAGCTTAGAAGCGGGACTAAATGAGCAGTTCTTC. Encoded protein: CASSLEAGLNEQFF.

The gene calls are TRBV18 and TRBJ1-2; 8 nucleotides line up with TRBD1. CDR1 and CDR2 from the germline V gene are KGHSH and LQKENI. CDR3 length: 14 amino acids. The junction had 7 bases not matched to a gene; V was cut back by 6 bases and J by 4 bases. DNA for the CDR3: TGTGCCAGCTCCCTTCGACAGGGGCCCTATGGCTACACCTTC. As protein: CASSLRQGPYGYTF.

This clonotype was detected only a few times. This chain joins TRBV20-1 and TRBJ2-3, with 12 bases matching TRBD2. The CDR3 is 15 residues long. Germline CDR1 is DFQATT and CDR2 is SNEGSKA (reference sequence). The V and J ends lost 5 bases and 7 bases, in that order; junction bases with no gene match: 10. CDR3 sequence: CSAGSASGRANTQYF. DNA of the CDR3: TGCAGTGCTGGGTCGGCTAGCGGGAGGGCGAATACGCAGTATTTT.

This sequence joins TRBV28 and TRBJ2-7; 7 nucleotides align to TRBD2. Germline assignment: CDR1 MDHEN and CDR2 SYDVKM. J lost 7 bases, V lost 2 bases, and 11 bases had no gene match. This CDR3 is built from 15 residues. This chain's CDR3 is CASSLVGGRVREQYF. The CDR3 nucleotides are TGTGCCAGCAGTTTAGTAGGCGGGAGAGTGCGGGAGCAGTACTTC. The full variable domain, with the rest looked up from reference TRBV28 and TRBJ2-7, is DVKVTQSSRYLVKRTGEKVFLECVQDMDHENMFWYRQDPGLGLRLIYFSYDVKMKEKGDIPEGYSVSREKKERFSLILESASTNQTSMYLCASSLVGGRVREQYFGPGTRLTVT.

The V gene is TRBV5-1, the J gene TRBJ2-5, with a weak D call TRBD2 (5 bases). This CDR3 contains 18 residues. Germline V gene data show CDR1 as SGHRS and CDR2 as YFSETQ. Trimming took 4 bases from V and 2 from J, leaving 24 bases between them. This CDR3 is CASSPRDRRGGRQETQYF. As DNA, the CDR3 is TGCGCCAGCAGCCCGAGAGATCGGCGTGGAGGTCGACAAGAGACCCAGTACTTC. Combining the CDR3 with reference TRBV5-1 and TRBJ2-5 gives the whole variable domain KAGVTQTPRYLIKTRGQQVTLSCSPISGHRSVSWYQQTPGQGLQFLFEYFSETQRNKGNFPGRFSGRQFSNSRSEMNVSTLELGDSALYLCASSPRDRRGGRQETQYFGPGTRLLVL.

This clonotype has only a few counts. The gene calls are TRBV5-5 and TRBJ1-1; 7 positions agree with TRBD1. The CDR3 has 11 residues. The V segment lost 5 bases and the J segment 7 bases; nucleotides outside the gene matches: 2. Germline loops: CDR1 SGHKS, CDR2 YYEKEE (reference sequence). This CDR3 reads CASRWTGEAFF. In nucleotides, the CDR3 is TGTGCCAGCAGATGGACAGGTGAAGCTTTCTTT. Combining the CDR3 with reference TRBV5-5 and TRBJ1-1 gives the whole variable domain DAGVTQSPTHLIKTRGQQVTLRCSPISGHKSVSWYQQVLGQGPQFIFQYYEKEERGRGNFPDRFSARQFPNYSSELNVNALLLGDSALYLCASRWTGEAFFGQGTRLTVV.